This T cell receptor (beta chain) originates from a study of tumor-infiltrating lymphocytes in primary liver carcinoma. CDR3 length equals 14 residues. V trimming: 4 bases; J trimming: 2 bases; junction bases outside the gene matches: 4. Germline V lookup: CDR1 MDHEN, CDR2 SYDVKM. Study-wide results and caveats: Only about 7-24% of top clones appeared in all five tumor regions.

A primer matching the constant region was used to make TCR beta cDNA from 500 to 650 ng of total RNA. ARM-PCR was slightly modified, and three nested multiplex PCR rounds with it gave rise to the TCR beta libraries. In the first two PCR rounds, TRBV1-TRBV30 forward primers were paired with a C-beta reverse primer, and each round lasted around 10 cycles. MiXCR, applied by TCRdb to the multiplex PCR reads, yields one record per CDR3 protein. The table shows about 54,000 distinct CDR3 sequences, with 70% to 85% occurring only once. Each 20-30 mg portion of unsorted bulk tissue served as the source for co-extraction of RNA and DNA. About this clonotype itself: Its antigen remains unknown.

This clonotype was obtained from a middle-aged man with primary liver carcinoma and hepatitis B virus infection. Sequences were obtained from liver tumor tissue from sampling region 2. Subset described: tumor region T2, inferior pole. The V gene is TRBV28, the J gene TRBJ1-2; 7 nucleotides line up with TRBD1. CDR3 amino acids: CASSSQTGNYGYTF. Written as DNA, the CDR3 is TGTGCCAGCAGTTCCCAGACAGGGAACTATGGCTACACCTTC.